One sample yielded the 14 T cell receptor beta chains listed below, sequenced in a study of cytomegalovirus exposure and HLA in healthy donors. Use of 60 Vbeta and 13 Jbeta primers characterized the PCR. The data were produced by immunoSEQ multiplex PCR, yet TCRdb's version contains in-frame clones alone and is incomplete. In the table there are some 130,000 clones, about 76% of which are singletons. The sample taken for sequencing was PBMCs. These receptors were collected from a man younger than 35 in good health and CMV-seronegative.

CDR3 sequence: CASSLQTGGLGNYGYTF. The CDR3 DNA is TGTGCCAGCAGCCTGCAGACAGGGGGATTAGGGAACTATGGCTACACCTTC. This chain links TRBV7-8 with TRBJ1-2, with TRBD1 matching over 9 bases. The CDR3 spans 17 residues. Germline lookup yields CDR1 SGHVS and CDR2 FQNEAQ. Trimming cost V 5 bases and J 2 bases; bases outside gene matches: 12.

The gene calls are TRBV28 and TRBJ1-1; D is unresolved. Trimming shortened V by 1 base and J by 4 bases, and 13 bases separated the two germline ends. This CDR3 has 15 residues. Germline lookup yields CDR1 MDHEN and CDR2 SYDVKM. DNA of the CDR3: TGTGCCAGCAGTTTATTTGGATCGGGAAGCACTGAAGCTTTCTTT. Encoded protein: CASSLFGSGSTEAFF.

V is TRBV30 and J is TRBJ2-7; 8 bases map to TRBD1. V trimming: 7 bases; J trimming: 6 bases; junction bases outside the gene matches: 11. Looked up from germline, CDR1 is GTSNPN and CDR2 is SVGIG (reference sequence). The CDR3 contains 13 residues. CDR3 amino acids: CASDRDRNGEQYF. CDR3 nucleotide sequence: TGTGCCTCGGACCGGGACAGGAACGGCGAGCAGTACTTC.

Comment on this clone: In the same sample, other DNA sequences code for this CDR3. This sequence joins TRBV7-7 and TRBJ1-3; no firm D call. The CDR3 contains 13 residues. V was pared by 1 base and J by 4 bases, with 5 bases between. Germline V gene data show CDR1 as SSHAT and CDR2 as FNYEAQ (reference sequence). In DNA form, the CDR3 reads TGTGCCAGCAGCTTAGACAGAGGAAACACCATATATTTT. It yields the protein CASSLDRGNTIYF.

CDR3 protein: CASNLGRVTPPYNEQFF. As DNA, the CDR3 is TGTGCCTCGAACCTCGGGAGGGTAACCCCCCCCTACAATGAGCAGTTCTTC. The chain joins TRBV30 to TRBJ2-1; 8 nucleotides line up with TRBD2. Germline trimming cut 7 bases from V and 2 bases from J; bases unmatched to any gene: 16. Germline CDR1 and CDR2: GTSNPN and SVGIG (reference sequence). This CDR3 is built from 17 residues.

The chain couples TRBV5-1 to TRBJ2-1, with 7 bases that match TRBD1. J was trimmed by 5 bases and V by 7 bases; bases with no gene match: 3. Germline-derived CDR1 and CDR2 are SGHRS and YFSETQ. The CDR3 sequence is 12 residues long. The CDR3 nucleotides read TGCGCCAGCTGCCAGGGGGACAATGAGCAGTTCTTC. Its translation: CASCQGDNEQFF.

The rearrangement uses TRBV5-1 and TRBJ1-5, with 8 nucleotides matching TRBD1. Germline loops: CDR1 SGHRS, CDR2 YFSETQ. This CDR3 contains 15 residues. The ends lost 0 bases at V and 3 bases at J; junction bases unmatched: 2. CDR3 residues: CASSLGTGNNQPQHF. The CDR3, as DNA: TGCGCCAGCAGCTTGGGGACAGGGAACAATCAGCCCCAGCATTTT.

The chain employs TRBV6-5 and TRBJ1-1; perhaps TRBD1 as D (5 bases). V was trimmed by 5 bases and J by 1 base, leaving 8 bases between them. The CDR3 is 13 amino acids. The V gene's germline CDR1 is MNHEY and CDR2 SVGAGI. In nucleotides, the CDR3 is TGTGCCAGCAGTCCCGGACAGAACACTGAAGCTTTCTTT. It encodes CASSPGQNTEAFF.

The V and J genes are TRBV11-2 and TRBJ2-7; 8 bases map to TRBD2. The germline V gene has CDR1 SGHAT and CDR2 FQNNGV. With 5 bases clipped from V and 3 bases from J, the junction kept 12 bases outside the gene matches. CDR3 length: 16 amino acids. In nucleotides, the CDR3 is TGTGCCAGCAGCCTGGCCGGGACTAGACCTTTCTACGAGCAGTACTTC. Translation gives CASSLAGTRPFYEQYF.

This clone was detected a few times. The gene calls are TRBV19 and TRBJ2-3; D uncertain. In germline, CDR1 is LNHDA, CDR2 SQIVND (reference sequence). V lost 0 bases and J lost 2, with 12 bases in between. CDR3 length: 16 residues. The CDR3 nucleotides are TGTGCCAGTAGTATAGATTCGCCCCCCTACACAGATACGCAGTATTTT. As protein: CASSIDSPPYTDTQYF.

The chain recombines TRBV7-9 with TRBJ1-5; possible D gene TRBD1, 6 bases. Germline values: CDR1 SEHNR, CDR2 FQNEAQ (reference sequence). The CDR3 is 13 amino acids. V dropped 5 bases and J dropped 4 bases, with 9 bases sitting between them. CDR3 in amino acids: CASSGTKNQPQHF. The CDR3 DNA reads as TGTGCCAGCAGCGGGACAAAGAATCAGCCCCAGCATTTT.

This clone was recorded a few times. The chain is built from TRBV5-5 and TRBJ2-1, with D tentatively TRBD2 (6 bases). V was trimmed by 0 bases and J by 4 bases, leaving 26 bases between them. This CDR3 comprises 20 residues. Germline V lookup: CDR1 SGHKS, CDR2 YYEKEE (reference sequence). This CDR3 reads CASSLASRKANPSVYNEQFF. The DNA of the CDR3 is TGTGCCAGCAGCTTGGCCTCTCGCAAGGCAAATCCTAGCGTTTACAATGAGCAGTTCTTC.

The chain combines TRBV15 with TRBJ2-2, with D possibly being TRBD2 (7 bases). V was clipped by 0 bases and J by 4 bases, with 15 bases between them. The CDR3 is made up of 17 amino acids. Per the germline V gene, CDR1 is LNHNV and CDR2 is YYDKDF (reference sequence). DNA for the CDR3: TGTGCCACCAGCAGAGATAAGGGGGGGGCTGGCACCGGGGAGCTGTTTTTT. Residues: CATSRDKGGAGTGELFF.

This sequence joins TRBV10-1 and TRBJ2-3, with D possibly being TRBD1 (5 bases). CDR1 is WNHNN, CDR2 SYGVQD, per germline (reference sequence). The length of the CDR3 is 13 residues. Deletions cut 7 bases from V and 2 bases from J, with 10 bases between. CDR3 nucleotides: TGCGCCAGCACAGGGCAACCCACAGATACGCAGTATTTT. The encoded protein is CASTGQPTDTQYF.